This passage covers 14 T cell receptor beta chains from one sample sequenced in a study of blood T cell repertoires in COVID-19. Produced via immunoSEQ multiplex PCR; TCRdb's table is partial and in-frame only. The sample records more than 95,000 clones, over 75% being singletons. Specimen: peripheral blood. Receptors originate from a human donor in a cohort sampled during active COVID-19.

This chain links TRBV30 with TRBJ2-2, with a weak D call TRBD1 (6 bases). The CDR3 extends over 16 amino acids. V lost 2 bases to trimming and J lost 0 bases, with 13 bases between them. CDR1 and CDR2 from the germline V gene are GTSNPN and SVGIG (reference sequence). The CDR3, as DNA: TGTGCCTGGAGTCGAACAGGGATATCGAACACCGGGGAGCTGTTTTTT. Protein product: CAWSRTGISNTGELFF.

The V and J genes are TRBV3-1 (or the pseudogene TRBV3-2) and TRBJ1-5; no clear D gene. The CDR3 is 13 residues long. Looked up from germline, CDR1 is LGHDT and CDR2 is YNNKEL (reference sequence). The germline V and J ends were trimmed by 0 bases and 9 bases, with 9 bases remaining between them. The CDR3 protein is CASSQDSRRPQHF. The CDR3 DNA reads TGTGCCAGCAGCCAAGACAGTAGGAGGCCCCAGCATTTT.

This clone occurred a few times. This chain links TRBV7-8 with TRBJ1-2; possibly TRBD1 for D (6 bases). The CDR3 totals 16 residues. Trimming shortened V by 1 base and J by 8 bases, and 20 bases separated the two germline ends. CDR1 SGHVS and CDR2 FQNEAQ come from the germline V gene. The CDR3 is CASSLGLLAGEEGYTF. The CDR3 coding sequence is TGTGCCAGCAGCTTAGGTCTATTGGCAGGGGAAGAAGGCTACACCTTC.

V is TRBV6-4 and J is TRBJ1-5; weak D call: TRBD1 (6 bases). CDR3 length: 18 residues. V was clipped by 0 bases and J by 1 base, with 16 bases between them. Germline CDR1 and CDR2: MRHNA and SNTAGT. The CDR3 region is CASSDSHGGRESNQPQHF. CDR3 bases: TGTGCCAGCAGTGACTCCCACGGGGGGCGGGAAAGCAATCAGCCCCAGCATTTT.

The chain has TRBV6-1 and TRBJ2-4, with 7 bases matching TRBD2. Germline loops: CDR1 MNHNS, CDR2 SASEGT. V lost 5 bases to trimming and J lost 1 base; unmatched junction nucleotides: 2. The CDR3 is made up of 14 amino acids. The CDR3 bases are TGTGCCAGCAGTTTCGGGAGGGCCAAAAACATTCAGTACTTC. This codes for CASSFGRAKNIQYF.

The rearrangement links TRBV6-1 to TRBJ1-2; D unresolved. CDR1 is MNHNS, CDR2 SASEGT, per germline. The CDR3 contains 12 residues. Deletions cut 3 bases from V and 4 bases from J, with 6 bases between. Written as DNA, the CDR3 is TGTGCCAGCAGTGATGGGAGCTATGGCTACACCTTC. Its translation is CASSDGSYGYTF.

This sequence joins TRBV21-1 and TRBJ1-4; the table's D call, TRBD1, has no DNA check behind it. TRBV21-1 is a documented pseudogene. The CDR3 contains 17 residues. This chain's CDR3 is CASSKVLSRPENEKLFF. The CDR3 coding sequence is TGTGCCAGCAGCAAAGTTCTATCCAGGCCCGAAAATGAAAAACTGTTTTTT.

The gene calls are TRBV19 and TRBJ1-4; 10 bases are shared with TRBD1. The CDR3 contains 15 residues. The J segment lost 5 bases and the V segment lost 4 bases, leaving 4 bases of the junction unmatched. The germline gives CDR1 LNHDA, CDR2 SQIVND (reference sequence). The CDR3 DNA is TGTGCCAGTAGTACCTGGGGACAGGGGAATGAAAAACTGTTTTTT. It translates to CASSTWGQGNEKLFF.

This chain connects TRBV6-5 to TRBJ1-2, with D possibly being TRBD1 (5 bases). Trimming removed 5 bases from V and 8 bases from J, with 15 bases in between. The CDR3 sequence is 13 residues long. From germline, CDR1 is MNHEY and CDR2 SVGAGI. Written as DNA, the CDR3 is TGTGCCAGCAGTCCGGACATTCGAGAGGGCTACACCTTC. It specifies CASSPDIREGYTF.

This sequence joins TRBV7-6 and TRBJ2-2; tentatively, D is TRBD2 (5 bases). This CDR3 has 16 amino acids. CDR1 and CDR2 (germline): SGHVS, FNYEAQ. V was shortened by 3 bases and J by 4 bases, with 15 bases between the two germline ends. The chain's CDR3 is CASSFPGSRSTGELFF. The CDR3 nucleotides read TGTGCCAGCAGCTTTCCTGGGAGTCGTAGCACCGGGGAGCTGTTTTTT.

The chain is built from TRBV4-1 and TRBJ2-7; D may be TRBD2 (5 bases). Germline values: CDR1 MGHRA, CDR2 YSYEKL. CDR3 size: 13 residues. Trimming removed 1 base from V and 3 bases from J, with 7 bases in between. The CDR3 nucleotides are TGCGCCAGCAGCCAAGCGGGGAACTACGAGCAGTACTTC. Translating gives CASSQAGNYEQYF.

The V call is TRBV7-3, the J call TRBJ2-3; 11 nucleotides line up with TRBD2. With 4 bases clipped from V and 6 bases from J, the junction kept 12 bases outside the gene matches. This CDR3 comprises 17 residues. CDR1 is SGHTA, CDR2 FQGTGA, per germline. In DNA form, the CDR3 reads TGTGCCAGCAGCTCCCTTGGGGTAGCGGGGGGGCAGGATACGCAGTATTTT. It yields the protein CASSSLGVAGGQDTQYF.

The V gene is TRBV3-1 (or the pseudogene TRBV3-2), the J gene TRBJ2-7, with a possible D match to TRBD2 (5 bases). There are 15 residues in the CDR3. CDR1 LGHDT and CDR2 YNNKEL come from the germline V gene (reference sequence). V gave up 1 base and J gave up 4 bases, with 14 bases separating them. Written as DNA, the CDR3 is TGTGCCAGCAGCCAAGTGATCGCGTCGGGGTACGAGCAGTACTTC. Its protein product is CASSQVIASGYEQYF.

The V call is TRBV7-2, the J call TRBJ1-4; 10 bases are a match to TRBD1. V dropped 5 bases and J dropped 8; count of bases not matched to a gene: 8. Germline assignment: CDR1 SGHTA and CDR2 FQGNSA. The CDR3 loop spans 15 amino acids. This CDR3 is CASSPDRGLREKLFF. The CDR3 DNA follows: TGTGCCAGCAGCCCCGACAGGGGGCTAAGGGAAAAACTGTTTTTT.